The 28 T cell receptor beta chains below come from one sample, sequenced in a study of blood T cell repertoires in COVID-19 (TCRdb year 2020). To prepare the library, the immunoSEQ multiplex PCR assay was applied. TCRdb retrieved this table from immuneACCESS and kept in-frame rearrangements only. Not all clones are present; in checked studies, unresolved V genes account for under half, and no reason is known for the remainder. In all, the sample holds about 70,000 clones, and around 80% of those were seen once. About 9.8% of the sample is taken by the ten largest. Sequencing was carried out using peripheral blood. These receptors were obtained from a woman at least 80 years old with acute or convalescent COVID-19.

The V call is TRBV5-4, the J call TRBJ1-1; D is unresolved. CDR3 length: 12 amino acids. CDR1 is SGHNT and CDR2 is YYREEE in the germline V gene (reference sequence). Trimming cost V 4 bases and J 0 bases, with 4 bases left between them. The CDR3 is CASSGMNTEAFF. The CDR3 DNA follows: TGTGCCAGCAGCGGCATGAACACTGAAGCTTTCTTT.

In this sample, this clone turned up a few times. The chain is built from TRBV5-1 and TRBJ1-6; possible D gene TRBD1, 6 bases. This CDR3 is built from 15 residues. Germline-derived CDR1 and CDR2 are SGHRS and YFSETQ. Trimming removed 0 bases from V and 5 bases from J, with 9 bases in between. CDR3 protein: CASSLETGHNSPLHF. CDR3 nucleotides: TGCGCCAGCAGCTTGGAGACAGGACATAATTCACCCCTCCACTTT.

The rearrangement links TRBV3-1 (or the pseudogene TRBV3-2) to TRBJ1-2; a possible D gene is TRBD1 (5 bases). Trimming took off 0 bases at V and 4 bases at J, with 21 bases between the two ends. The CDR3 covers 18 residues. From germline, CDR1 is LGHDT and CDR2 YNNKEL (reference sequence). This CDR3 reads CASSQDGRGPGRVYGYTF. The DNA for the CDR3 is TGTGCCAGCAGCCAAGATGGAAGGGGCCCCGGCCGCGTCTATGGCTACACCTTC.

This sequence joins TRBV6-4 and TRBJ2-1, with 8 nucleotides matching TRBD1. With V trimmed by 3 bases and J by 4 bases, 5 bases remained unmatched. Germline loops: CDR1 MRHNA, CDR2 SNTAGT. The CDR3 covers 15 residues. CDR3 in amino acids: CASSEEQGEYNEQFF. CDR3 DNA: TGTGCCAGCAGTGAAGAACAGGGGGAATACAATGAGCAGTTCTTC.

This clone came up many times. V gene TRBV6-1 combines with J gene TRBJ2-7; 10 bases line up with TRBD1. CDR1 and CDR2 (germline): MNHNS, SASEGT. With V trimmed by 2 bases and J by 3 bases, 4 bases remained unmatched. This CDR3 is built from 15 residues. The CDR3 is CASSEPGQGLYEQYF. CDR3 DNA: TGTGCCAGCAGTGAACCGGGACAGGGGCTCTACGAGCAGTACTTC.

The chain carries TRBV7-9 and TRBJ2-1, with D maybe TRBD2 (5 bases). This CDR3 region has 13 residues. In germline, CDR1 is SEHNR, CDR2 FQNEAQ (reference sequence). V dropped 2 bases and J dropped 8 bases, with 10 bases sitting between them. The CDR3 sequence: CASSLNLAHEQFF. CDR3 bases: TGTGCCAGCAGCTTAAACTTAGCGCATGAGCAGTTCTTC.

This clone was observed a single time. This chain uses TRBV3-1 (or the pseudogene TRBV3-2) with TRBJ1-2, with 8 bases identical to TRBD1. Trimming cost V 4 bases and J 8 bases; bases outside gene matches: 21. Germline values: CDR1 LGHDT, CDR2 YNNKEL (reference sequence). This CDR3 spans 18 amino acids. CDR3 protein: CASSPPFYRGSLGEGYTF. In nucleotides, the CDR3 is TGTGCCAGCAGCCCGCCCTTCTACAGGGGGTCTCTGGGGGAAGGCTACACCTTC.

The rearrangement uses TRBV27 and TRBJ1-5; 7 nucleotides agree with TRBD1. CDR3 length: 18 residues. Germline V gene sequence: CDR1 MNHEY, CDR2 SMNVEV (reference sequence). Trimming at V came to 6 bases and at J to 0 bases, leaving 14 bases not matched to a gene. The CDR3 coding sequence is TGTGCCAGCAGCCTATCCCCGCGGGACAGACTTAGCAATCAGCCCCAGCATTTT. Translating gives CASSLSPRDRLSNQPQHF.

This clone was seen a handful of times. The J gene is TRBJ2-1, the V gene TRBV6-2 or TRBV6-3; 8 nucleotides agree with TRBD2. The CDR3 loop spans 15 amino acids. The trim removed 0 bases at V and 10 bases at J, leaving 8 bases unmatched. Germline CDR1 reads MNHEY; CDR2 reads SVGEGT. The CDR3 DNA is TGTGCCAGCAGTTACTCATGGCGGGGGGTGTGGGAGCAGTTCTTC. This sequence encodes CASSYSWRGVWEQFF.

The chain links TRBV7-8 to TRBJ1-5, with D tentatively TRBD1 (5 bases). This CDR3 has 17 residues. Deletions cut 2 bases from V and 2 bases from J, with 16 bases between. Germline CDR1 is SGHVS and CDR2 is FQNEAQ. The CDR3 spells CASSLLEDARGNQPQHF. In DNA form, the CDR3 reads TGTGCCAGCAGCTTATTAGAGGATGCCAGGGGCAATCAGCCCCAGCATTTT.

The rearrangement joins TRBV19 to TRBJ1-1; D might be TRBD1 (5 bases). V was shortened by 4 bases and J by 1 base, with 16 bases between the two germline ends. Germline V gives CDR1 LNHDA, CDR2 SQIVND (reference sequence). This CDR3 region has 16 residues. The CDR3 loop is CASSTTRVPSNTEAFF. The CDR3 nucleotides read TGTGCCAGTAGTACCACCAGGGTTCCCTCGAACACTGAAGCTTTCTTT.

This chain connects TRBV3-1 (or the pseudogene TRBV3-2) to TRBJ1-6; 10 bases align to TRBD1. Trimming removed 6 bases from V and 7 bases from J; junction bases left unmatched: 6. Germline V lookup: CDR1 LGHDT, CDR2 YNNKEL (reference sequence). This CDR3 has 15 residues. Here the CDR3 reads CASRRGTGENSPLHF. CDR3 nucleotides: TGTGCCAGCAGGAGAGGGACAGGGGAAAATTCACCCCTCCACTTT.

The chain employs TRBV3-1 (or the pseudogene TRBV3-2) and TRBJ2-6; 11 bases fit TRBD1. Germline CDR1 and CDR2: LGHDT and YNNKEL (reference sequence). This CDR3 is 17 amino acids long. The V segment lost 4 bases and the J segment 1 base; nucleotides outside the gene matches: 3. The CDR3 sequence: CASSRGQGVSGANVLTF. The CDR3 DNA sequence: TGTGCCAGCAGCCGGGGACAGGGGGTGTCTGGGGCCAACGTCCTGACTTTC.

The V call is TRBV3-1 (or the pseudogene TRBV3-2), the J call TRBJ2-6, with 7 bases lining up with TRBD1. V lost 4 bases to trimming and J lost 2 bases; unmatched junction nucleotides: 8. Germline values: CDR1 LGHDT, CDR2 YNNKEL (reference sequence). CDR3 length equals 17 residues. The CDR3 protein is CASSPTGEGAGANVLTF. The CDR3, as DNA: TGTGCCAGCAGCCCTACAGGGGAAGGGGCTGGGGCCAACGTCCTGACTTTC.

This clone turned up a few times. The chain recombines TRBV6-5 with TRBJ1-5; 7 positions agree with TRBD1. V dropped 6 bases and J dropped 7; count of bases not matched to a gene: 9. Germline CDR1 MNHEY, CDR2 SVGAGI. This CDR3 comprises 14 residues. The CDR3 DNA follows: TGTGCCAGCAGAGGCGACAGGGATAGCCAGCCCCAGCATTTT. As protein: CASRGDRDSQPQHF.

The chain employs TRBV5-4 and TRBJ2-7, with 7 bases lining up with TRBD2. V shed 4 bases, J shed 10 bases, and the junction held 14 bases outside the gene matches. The CDR3 totals 14 residues. Germline CDR1 reads SGHNT; CDR2 reads YYREEE (reference sequence). The CDR3 DNA is TGTGCCAGCAGCACTAGCGAGGGCCCCCGAATACAGTACTTC. Its translation: CASSTSEGPRIQYF.

As for this clone: The junction and the germline gene differ at one end; a read error may be behind it. This rearrangement joins TRBV7-7 to TRBJ2-5, with 11 bases lining up with TRBD1. Germline V CDR1 and CDR2: SSHAT, FNYEAQ (reference sequence). The CDR3 has 16 residues. The CDR3 nucleotides are TGTGCTAGCAGCTTTGCGGGACAGGGGGTCCAAGAGACCCAGTACTTC. This sequence encodes CASSFAGQGVQETQYF. The full variable domain, rest sourced from reference TRBV7-7 and TRBJ2-5, is GAGVSQSPRYKVTKRGQDVTLRCDPISSHATLYWYQQALGQGPEFLTYFNYEAQPDKSGLPSDRFSAERPEGSISTLTIQRTEQRDSAMYRCASSFAGQGVQETQYFGPGTRLLVL.

This chain uses TRBV7-9 with TRBJ2-5; D is possibly TRBD1 (6 bases). The V gene lost 11 bases and the J gene lost 5 bases, with 21 bases spanning the gap. Germline V gives CDR1 SEHNR, CDR2 FQNEAQ (reference sequence). This CDR3 region has 14 residues. CDR3 coding DNA: TGTGCCGGGCCCCCGGGACAAGAACAGGAGACCCAGTACTTC. Amino acid sequence: CAGPPGQEQETQYF.

V is TRBV19 and J is TRBJ1-2; D remains ambiguous. Deletions cut 3 bases from V and 0 bases from J, with 8 bases between. The germline V gene encodes CDR1 LNHDA and CDR2 SQIVND (reference sequence). This CDR3 has 14 residues. The CDR3 DNA follows: TGTGCCAGTAGTATCCAGAGCGCTAACTATGGCTACACCTTC. This gives the protein CASSIQSANYGYTF.

The V gene is TRBV6-4, the J gene TRBJ1-5; weak D call: TRBD1 (6 bases). With 6 bases removed from V and 2 bases from J, the gap between germline ends came to 14 bases. CDR1 is MRHNA and CDR2 is SNTAGT in the germline V gene. This CDR3 is built from 15 residues. The CDR3 region has the DNA TGTGCCAGCAGCCCAGACAGGTCCGGCAATCAGCCCCAGCATTTT. It specifies CASSPDRSGNQPQHF.

This clone was seen a handful of times. V usage is TRBV12-3 or TRBV12-4 and J usage is TRBJ1-1; D is unclear. Trimming pared 1 base from V and 5 bases from J, leaving 8 bases between. This CDR3 has 13 amino acids. CDR3 nucleotides: TGTGCCAGCAGTTTAGACGGGGAGACTGAAGCTTTCTTT. The encoded protein is CASSLDGETEAFF.

V usage is TRBV5-1 and J usage is TRBJ2-3; weak D call: TRBD1 (5 bases). Germline V gene data show CDR1 as SGHRS and CDR2 as YFSETQ. The V end was cut by 0 bases, the J end by 6 bases, with 14 bases between. This CDR3 comprises 15 residues. CDR3 nucleotides: TGCGCCAGCAGCTTGGGTGGGGCCATGGGGGATACGCAGTATTTT. The encoded protein is CASSLGGAMGDTQYF. The whole variable domain, filled in from reference TRBV5-1 and TRBJ2-3, reads KAGVTQTPRYLIKTRGQQVTLSCSPISGHRSVSWYQQTPGQGLQFLFEYFSETQRNKGNFPGRFSGRQFSNSRSEMNVSTLELGDSALYLCASSLGGAMGDTQYFGPGTRLTVL.

This clone came up a few times. The chain uses TRBV4-1 and TRBJ2-7; TRBD1 aligns across 8 bases. J was trimmed by 2 bases and V by 2 bases; bases with no gene match: 8. Germline lookup yields CDR1 MGHRA and CDR2 YSYEKL. The CDR3 spans 16 residues. CDR3 sequence reads: CASSQLLGQGPYEQYF. The CDR3, as DNA: TGCGCCAGCAGCCAATTACTTGGACAGGGTCCCTACGAGCAGTACTTC.

The chain uses TRBV5-5 and TRBJ1-3; D perhaps matches TRBD1 (5 bases). The V end was cut by 4 bases, the J end by 0 bases, with 11 bases between. CDR3 size: 15 residues. Germline V gene lookup returns CDR1 SGHKS and CDR2 YYEKEE (reference sequence). CDR3: CASSRTLFSGNTIYF. DNA of the CDR3: TGTGCCAGCAGCCGGACACTCTTCTCTGGAAACACCATATATTTT.

The chain combines TRBV12-3 or TRBV12-4 with TRBJ1-5; the D gene is possibly TRBD1 (6 bases). The CDR3 is 13 residues long. Trimming stripped 6 bases from V and 7 bases from J, with 13 bases between. CDR3 in DNA: TGTGCCAGCAGAGCCTCAGGGGCGCAGCCCCAGCATTTT. Translated, it gives CASRASGAQPQHF.

The chain uses TRBV2 and TRBJ2-2, with 8 bases that match TRBD1. Losses at the gene ends were 10 bases for V and 4 bases for J; bases not matched to a gene: 8. The V gene's germline CDR1 is SNHLY and CDR2 FYNNEI. The CDR3 length is 14 residues. CDR3 residues: CATKRTGSTGELFF. The CDR3 DNA is TGTGCCACCAAGAGGACAGGGAGCACCGGGGAGCTGTTTTTT.

The rearrangement links TRBV2 to TRBJ2-6; D not certain. This CDR3 is built from 16 residues. CDR1 is SNHLY, CDR2 FYNNEI, per germline. Trimming stripped 4 bases from V and 0 bases from J, with 10 bases between. The CDR3 sequence is CASSGSLGSGANVLTF. CDR3 coding DNA: TGTGCCAGCAGTGGCTCCCTCGGCTCTGGGGCCAACGTCCTGACTTTC.

This chain links TRBV9 with TRBJ2-5; TRBD2 matches 15 bases. CDR3 size: 17 residues. The germline CDR1 and CDR2 sequences are SGDLS and YYNGEE. V dropped 4 bases and J dropped 2; count of bases not matched to a gene: 6. The CDR3 is CASSSGTSGGIQETQYF. The CDR3 coding sequence is TGTGCCAGCAGCTCGGGGACTAGCGGGGGGATACAAGAGACCCAGTACTTC. Full variable domain (outside the CDR3, taken from reference TRBV9 and TRBJ2-5): DSGVTQTPKHLITATGQRVTLRCSPRSGDLSVYWYQQSLDQGLQFLIQYYNGEERAKGNILERFSAQQFPDLHSELNLSSLELGDSALYFCASSSGTSGGIQETQYFGPGTRLLVL.